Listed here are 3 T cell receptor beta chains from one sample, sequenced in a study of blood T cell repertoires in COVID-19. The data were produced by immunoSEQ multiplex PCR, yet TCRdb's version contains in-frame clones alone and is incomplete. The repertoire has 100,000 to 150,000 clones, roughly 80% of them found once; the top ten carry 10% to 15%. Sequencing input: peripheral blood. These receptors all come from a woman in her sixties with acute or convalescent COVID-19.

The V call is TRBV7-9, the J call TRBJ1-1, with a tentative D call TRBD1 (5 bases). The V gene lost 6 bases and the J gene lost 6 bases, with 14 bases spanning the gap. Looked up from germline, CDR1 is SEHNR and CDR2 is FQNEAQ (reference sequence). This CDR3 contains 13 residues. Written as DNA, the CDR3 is TGTGCCAGCAGACTGACAGACGGAGCTGAAGCTTTCTTT. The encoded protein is CASRLTDGAEAFF.

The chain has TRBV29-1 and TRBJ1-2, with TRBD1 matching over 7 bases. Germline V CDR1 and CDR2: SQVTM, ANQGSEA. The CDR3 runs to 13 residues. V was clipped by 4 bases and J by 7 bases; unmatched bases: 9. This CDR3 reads CSVADREGSGYTF. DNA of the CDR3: TGCAGCGTTGCAGACAGGGAGGGGAGTGGCTACACCTTC.

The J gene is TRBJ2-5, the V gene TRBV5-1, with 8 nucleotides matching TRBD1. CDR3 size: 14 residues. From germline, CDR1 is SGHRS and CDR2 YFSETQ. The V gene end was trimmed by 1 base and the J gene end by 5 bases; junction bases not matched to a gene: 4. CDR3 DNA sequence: TGCGCCAGCAGCTTGTCAGGGGGCGACGAGACCCAGTACTTC. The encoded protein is CASSLSGGDETQYF.